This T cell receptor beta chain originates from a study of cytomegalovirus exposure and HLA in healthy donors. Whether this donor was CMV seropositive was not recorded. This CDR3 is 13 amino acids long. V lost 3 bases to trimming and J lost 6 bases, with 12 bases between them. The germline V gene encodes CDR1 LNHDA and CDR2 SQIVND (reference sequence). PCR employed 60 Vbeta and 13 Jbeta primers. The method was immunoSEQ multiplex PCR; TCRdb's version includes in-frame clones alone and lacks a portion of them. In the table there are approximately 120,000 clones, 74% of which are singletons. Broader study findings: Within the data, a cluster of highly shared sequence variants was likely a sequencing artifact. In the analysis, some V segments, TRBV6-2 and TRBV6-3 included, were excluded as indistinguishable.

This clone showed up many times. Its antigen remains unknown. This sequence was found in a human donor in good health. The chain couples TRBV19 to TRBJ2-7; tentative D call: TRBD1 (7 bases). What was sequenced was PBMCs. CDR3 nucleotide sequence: TGTGCCAGTAGTATCACAGGGGAGGCCGAGCAGTACTTC. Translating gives CASSITGEAEQYF.